The entry below describes one TCR beta chain. The sample comes from a study of preoperative IRX-2 immunotherapy in early breast cancer. This sample's treatment: preoperative locoregional IRX-2 cytokine immunotherapy. Samples came from a phase Ib trial of preoperative locoregional IRX-2 cytokine immunotherapy. The CDR3 has 16 amino acids. Looked up from germline, CDR1 is WSHSY and CDR2 is SAAADI. The junction had 11 bases not matched to a gene; V was cut back by 8 bases and J by 2 bases. The repertoire was sequenced with immunoSEQ multiplex PCR; TCRdb's copy has only in-frame clones and lacks some. The data hold approximately 96,000 clones, with roughly 85% observed a single time.

This TCR came from a human donor with breast cancer. Material: tumor tissue, obtained after IRX-2 immunotherapy. J is TRBJ2-5 and V is TRBV10-2; TRBD1 aligns across 10 bases. The CDR3 here is CASQVRDRGYQETQYF. CDR3 nucleotide sequence: TGCGCCAGCCAAGTAAGGGACAGGGGCTATCAAGAGACCCAGTACTTC.